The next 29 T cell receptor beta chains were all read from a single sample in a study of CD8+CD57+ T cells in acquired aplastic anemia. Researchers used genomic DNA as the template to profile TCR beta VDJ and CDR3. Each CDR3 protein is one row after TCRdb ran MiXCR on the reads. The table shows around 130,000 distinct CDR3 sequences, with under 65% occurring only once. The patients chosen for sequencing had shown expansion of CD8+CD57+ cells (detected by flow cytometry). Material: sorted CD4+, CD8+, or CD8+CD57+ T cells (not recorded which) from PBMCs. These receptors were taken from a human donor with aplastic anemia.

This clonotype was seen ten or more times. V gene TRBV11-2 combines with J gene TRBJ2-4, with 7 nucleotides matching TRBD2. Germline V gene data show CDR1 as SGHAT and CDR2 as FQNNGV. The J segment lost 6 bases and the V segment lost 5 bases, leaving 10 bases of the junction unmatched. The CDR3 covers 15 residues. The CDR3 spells CASSPWAGEVNIQYF. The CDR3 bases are TGTGCCAGCAGCCCGTGGGCGGGGGAGGTAAACATTCAGTACTTC.

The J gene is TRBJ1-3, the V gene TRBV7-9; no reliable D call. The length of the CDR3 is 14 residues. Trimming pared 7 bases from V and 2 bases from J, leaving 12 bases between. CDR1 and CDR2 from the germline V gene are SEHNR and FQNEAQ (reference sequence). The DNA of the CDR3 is TGTGCCAGCACCCCCGGCGGCCCTGGAAACACCATATATTTT. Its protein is CASTPGGPGNTIYF.

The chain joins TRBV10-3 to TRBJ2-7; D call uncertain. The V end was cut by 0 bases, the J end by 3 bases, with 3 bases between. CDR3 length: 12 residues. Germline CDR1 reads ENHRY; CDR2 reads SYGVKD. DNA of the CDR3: TGTGCCATCAGTGAGTCCCGCTACGAGCAGTACTTC. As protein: CAISESRYEQYF.

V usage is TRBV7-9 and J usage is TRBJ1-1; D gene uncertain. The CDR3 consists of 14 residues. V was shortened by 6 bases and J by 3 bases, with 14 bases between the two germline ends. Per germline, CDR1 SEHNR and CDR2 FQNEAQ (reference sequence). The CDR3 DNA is TGTGCCAGCAGTTTTCTAGGCAGTCACACTGAAGCTTTCTTT. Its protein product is CASSFLGSHTEAFF.

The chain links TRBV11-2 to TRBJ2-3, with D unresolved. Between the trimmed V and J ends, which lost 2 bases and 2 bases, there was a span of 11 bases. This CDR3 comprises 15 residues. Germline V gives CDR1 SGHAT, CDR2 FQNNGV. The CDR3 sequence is CASSLNGVSTDTQYF. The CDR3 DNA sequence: TGTGCCAGCAGCTTAAATGGAGTGTCCACAGATACGCAGTATTTT. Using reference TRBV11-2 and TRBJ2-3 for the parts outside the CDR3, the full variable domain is EAGVAQSPRYKIIEKRQSVAFWCNPISGHATLYWYQQILGQGPKLLIQFQNNGVVDDSQLPKDRFSAERLKGVDSTLKIQPAKLEDSAVYLCASSLNGVSTDTQYFGPGTRLTVL.

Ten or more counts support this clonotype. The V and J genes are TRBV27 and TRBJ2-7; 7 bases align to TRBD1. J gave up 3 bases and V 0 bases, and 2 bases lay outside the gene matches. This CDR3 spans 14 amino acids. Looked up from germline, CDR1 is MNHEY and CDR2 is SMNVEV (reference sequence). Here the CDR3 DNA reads TGTGCCAGCAGTTTATCAGGGGACAGCTACGAGCAGTACTTC. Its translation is CASSLSGDSYEQYF.

Here the CDR3 DNA reads TGTGCCAGTACCCCAAGGCCTCAAGAGACCCAGTACTTC. Translating gives CASTPRPQETQYF. V is TRBV19 and J is TRBJ2-5; no clear D gene. Germline V CDR1 and CDR2: LNHDA, SQIVND (reference sequence). The CDR3 is made up of 13 amino acids. Trimming left V 7 bases short and J 2 bases short, with 11 bases between.

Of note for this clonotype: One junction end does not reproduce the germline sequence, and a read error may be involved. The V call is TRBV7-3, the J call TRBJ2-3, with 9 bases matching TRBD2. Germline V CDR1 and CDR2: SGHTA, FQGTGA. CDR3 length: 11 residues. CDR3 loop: CASSLLAGLVF. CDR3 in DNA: TGTGCCAGCAGCTTGCTAGCGGGACTGGTTTTT.

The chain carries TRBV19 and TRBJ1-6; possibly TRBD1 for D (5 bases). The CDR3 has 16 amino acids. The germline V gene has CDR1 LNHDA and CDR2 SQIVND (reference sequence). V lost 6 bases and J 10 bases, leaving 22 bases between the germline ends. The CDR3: CASRPGGSYEGSPLHF. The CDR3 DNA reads TGTGCCAGTAGACCCGGGGGATCCTACGAAGGGTCACCCCTCCACTTT.

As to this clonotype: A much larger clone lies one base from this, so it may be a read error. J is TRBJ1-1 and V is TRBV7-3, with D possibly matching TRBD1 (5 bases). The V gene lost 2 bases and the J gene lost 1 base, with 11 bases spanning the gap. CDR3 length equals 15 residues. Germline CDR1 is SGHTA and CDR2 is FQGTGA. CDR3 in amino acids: CASSLARGGNTEAFF. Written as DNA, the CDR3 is TGTGCCAGCAGCTTAGCAAGGGGCGGGAACACTGAAGCTTTCTTT.

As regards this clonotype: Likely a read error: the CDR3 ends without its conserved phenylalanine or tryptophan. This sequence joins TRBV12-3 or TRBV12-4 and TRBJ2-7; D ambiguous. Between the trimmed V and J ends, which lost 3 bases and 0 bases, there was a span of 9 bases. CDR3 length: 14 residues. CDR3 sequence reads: CASSLFASSYEQYL. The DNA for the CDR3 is TGTGCCAGCAGTTTGTTTGCGAGCTCCTACGAGCAGTACCTC.

The CDR3 is CASRQGKLFF. As DNA, the CDR3 is TGTGCCAGCCGACAGGGGAAGCTGTTTTTT. The rearrangement joins TRBV7-2 to TRBJ2-2, with TRBD1 identical over 8 bases. There are 10 residues in the CDR3. V lost 8 bases, J lost 12 bases, and 2 bases stayed unmatched. Germline lookup yields CDR1 SGHTA and CDR2 FQGNSA.

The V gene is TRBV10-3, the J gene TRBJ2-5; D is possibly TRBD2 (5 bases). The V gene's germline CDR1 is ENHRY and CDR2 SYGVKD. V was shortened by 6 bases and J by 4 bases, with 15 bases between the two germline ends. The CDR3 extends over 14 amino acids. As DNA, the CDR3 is TGTGCCATCAGGGGTATCATTGGAGGAGAGACCCAGTACTTC. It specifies CAIRGIIGGETQYF.

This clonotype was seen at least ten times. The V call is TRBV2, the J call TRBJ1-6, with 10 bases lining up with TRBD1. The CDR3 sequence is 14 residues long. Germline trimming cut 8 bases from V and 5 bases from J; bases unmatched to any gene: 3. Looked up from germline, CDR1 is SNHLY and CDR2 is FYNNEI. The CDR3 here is CASSGQGDNSPLHF. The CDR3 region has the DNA TGTGCCAGCTCAGGACAGGGGGATAATTCACCCCTCCACTTT.

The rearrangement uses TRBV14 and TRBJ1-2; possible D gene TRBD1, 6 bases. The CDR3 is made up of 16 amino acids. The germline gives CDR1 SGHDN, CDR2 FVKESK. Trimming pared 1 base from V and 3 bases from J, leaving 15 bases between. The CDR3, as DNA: TGTGCCAGCAGCCAAGGAATCAGGGGAGTTGACTATGGCTACACCTTC. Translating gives CASSQGIRGVDYGYTF.

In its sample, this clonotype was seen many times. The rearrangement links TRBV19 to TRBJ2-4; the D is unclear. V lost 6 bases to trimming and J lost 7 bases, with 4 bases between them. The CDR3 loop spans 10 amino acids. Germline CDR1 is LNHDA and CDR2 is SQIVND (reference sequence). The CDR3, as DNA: TGTGCCAGTAGCGGCAACATTCAGTACTTC. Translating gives CASSGNIQYF.

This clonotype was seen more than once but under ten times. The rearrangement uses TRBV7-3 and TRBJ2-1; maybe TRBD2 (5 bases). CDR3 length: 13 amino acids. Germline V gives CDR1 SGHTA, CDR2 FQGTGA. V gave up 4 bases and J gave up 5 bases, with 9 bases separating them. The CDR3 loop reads CASSSGINNEQFF. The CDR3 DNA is TGTGCCAGCAGCTCCGGGATAAACAATGAGCAGTTCTTC. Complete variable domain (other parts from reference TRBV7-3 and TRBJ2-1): GAGVSQTPSNKVTEKGKYVELRCDPISGHTALYWYRQSLGQGPEFLIYFQGTGAADDSGLPNDRFFAVRPEGSVSTLKIQRTERGDSAVYLCASSSGINNEQFFGPGTRLTVL.

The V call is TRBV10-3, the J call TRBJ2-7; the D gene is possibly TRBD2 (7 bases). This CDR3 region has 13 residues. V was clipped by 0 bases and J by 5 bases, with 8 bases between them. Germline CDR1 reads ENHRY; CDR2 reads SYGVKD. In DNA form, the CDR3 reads TGTGCCATCAGTGAGTCCGGGGGGCACGAGCAGTACTTC. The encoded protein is CAISESGGHEQYF.

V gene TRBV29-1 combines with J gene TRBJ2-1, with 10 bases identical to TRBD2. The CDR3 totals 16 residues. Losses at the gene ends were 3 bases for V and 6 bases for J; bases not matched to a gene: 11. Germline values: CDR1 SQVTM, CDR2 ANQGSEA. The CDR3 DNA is TGCAGCGTTGATAGATCGGCTAGCGGGAGTATCAATGAGCAGTTCTTC. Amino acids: CSVDRSASGSINEQFF.

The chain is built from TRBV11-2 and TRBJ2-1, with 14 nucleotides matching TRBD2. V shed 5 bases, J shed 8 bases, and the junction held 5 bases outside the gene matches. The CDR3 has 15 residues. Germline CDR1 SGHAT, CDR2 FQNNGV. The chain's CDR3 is CASSATSGRVYEQFF. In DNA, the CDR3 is TGTGCCAGCAGCGCGACTAGCGGGAGGGTCTATGAGCAGTTCTTC.

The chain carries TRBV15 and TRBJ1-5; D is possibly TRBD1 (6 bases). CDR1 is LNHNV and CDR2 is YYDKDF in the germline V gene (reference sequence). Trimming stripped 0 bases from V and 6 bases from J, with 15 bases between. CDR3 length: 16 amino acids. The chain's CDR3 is CATSREDPGAGQPQHF. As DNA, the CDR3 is TGTGCCACCAGCAGAGAGGACCCGGGGGCAGGTCAGCCCCAGCATTTT.

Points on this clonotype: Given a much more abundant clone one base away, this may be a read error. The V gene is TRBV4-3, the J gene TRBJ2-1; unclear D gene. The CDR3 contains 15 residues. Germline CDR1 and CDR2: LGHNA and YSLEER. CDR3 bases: TGCGCCAGCAGCCAAGAGGACGCGGTAAACAATCAGCAGTTCTTC. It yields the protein CASSQEDAVNNQQFF.

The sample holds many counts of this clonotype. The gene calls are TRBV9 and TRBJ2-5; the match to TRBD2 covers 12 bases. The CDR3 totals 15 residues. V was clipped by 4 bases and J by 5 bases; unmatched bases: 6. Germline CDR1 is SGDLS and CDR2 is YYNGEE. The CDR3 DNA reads TGTGCCAGCAGCTCTAGCGGGGGGGCCCAGGAGACCCAGTACTTC. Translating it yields CASSSSGGAQETQYF.

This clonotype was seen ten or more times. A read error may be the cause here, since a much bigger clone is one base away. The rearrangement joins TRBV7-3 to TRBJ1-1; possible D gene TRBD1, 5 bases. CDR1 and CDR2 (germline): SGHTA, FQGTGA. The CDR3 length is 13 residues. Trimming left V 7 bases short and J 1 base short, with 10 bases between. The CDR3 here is CASNLTANTEAFF. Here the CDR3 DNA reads TGTGCCAGCAACCTGACAGCGAACACTGAAGCTTTCTTT.

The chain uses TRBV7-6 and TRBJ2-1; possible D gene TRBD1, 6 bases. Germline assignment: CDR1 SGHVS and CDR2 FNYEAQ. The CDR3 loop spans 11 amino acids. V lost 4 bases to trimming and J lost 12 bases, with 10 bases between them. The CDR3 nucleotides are TGTGCCAGCAGCTCAGAACAGGGGCAGTTCTTC. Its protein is CASSSEQGQFF. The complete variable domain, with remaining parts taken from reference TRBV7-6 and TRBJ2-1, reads GAGVSQSPRYKVTKRGQDVALRCDPISGHVSLYWYRQALGQGPEFLTYFNYEAQQDKSGLPNDRFSAERPEGSISTLTIQRTEQRDSAMYRCASSSEQGQFFGPGTRLTVL.

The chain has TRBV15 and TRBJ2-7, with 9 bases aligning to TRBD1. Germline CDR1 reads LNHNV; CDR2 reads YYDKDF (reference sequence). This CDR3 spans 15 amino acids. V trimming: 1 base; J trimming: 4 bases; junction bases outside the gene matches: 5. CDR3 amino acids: CATSRAKDRGYEQYF. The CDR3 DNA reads TGTGCCACCAGCAGAGCGAAGGACAGGGGTTACGAGCAGTACTTC.

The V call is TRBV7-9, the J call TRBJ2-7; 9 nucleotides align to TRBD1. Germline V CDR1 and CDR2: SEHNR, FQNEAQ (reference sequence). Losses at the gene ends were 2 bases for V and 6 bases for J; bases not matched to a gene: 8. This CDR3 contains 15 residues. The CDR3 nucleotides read TGTGCCAGCAGCTTACCGGGACAGGGTTTGTTCGAGCAGTACTTC. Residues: CASSLPGQGLFEQYF.

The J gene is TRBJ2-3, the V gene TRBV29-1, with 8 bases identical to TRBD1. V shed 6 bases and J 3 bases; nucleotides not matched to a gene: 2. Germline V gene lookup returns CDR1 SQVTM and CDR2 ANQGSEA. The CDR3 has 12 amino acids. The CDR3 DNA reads TGCAGCGTCGGGACAGGAACAGATACGCAGTATTTT. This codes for CSVGTGTDTQYF.

DNA for the CDR3: TGTGCCATCACCCCCCGGGACGGAGTGACCCAGTACTTC. This translates into CAITPRDGVTQYF. The V and J genes are TRBV10-3 and TRBJ2-5; D may be TRBD1 or TRBD2 (5 bases each). Germline CDR1 reads ENHRY; CDR2 reads SYGVKD. The CDR3 sequence is 13 residues long. The germline V and J ends were trimmed by 7 bases and 7 bases, with 16 bases remaining between them.